Listed below are T cell receptor beta chains from one sample, sequenced in a study of shared clonotypes between healthy human individuals. This table comes from immunoSEQ multiplex PCR, and its TCRdb copy is limited to in-frame clones, with some not included. The table lists around 320,000 clones, about nine tenths of them singletons. Specimen: memory CD8+ T cells sorted from blood. These receptor sequences come from a man aged 18 to 30 in good health. Both conserved end residues are part of each CDR3. A D gene is named only where the DNA matches it firmly. Rows give clone size only sometimes, using once, few, many, or a class for an expanded clone.

DNA	CDR3	D	J	size	V
TGTGCCAGCAGTTCTTGGGTCCAGTACAATGAGCAGTTCTTC	CASSSWVQYNEQFF	.	TRBJ2-1	.	TRBV11-2
TGCGCCAGCAGTCCGGGTGGTGAAAAACTGTTTTTT	CASSPGGEKLFF	.	TRBJ1-4	.	TRBV10-1
TGCAGCGTTGAAAGGCAGTCCCAAGAGACCCAGTACTTC	CSVERQSQETQYF	.	TRBJ2-5	.	TRBV29-1
TGTGCCAGCAGTGAGCAGACCCCACTAAACACAGATACGCAGTATTTT	CASSEQTPLNTDTQYF	.	TRBJ2-3	.	TRBV6-1
TGTGCCAGTAGTCTGGACAGGGATAACTATGGCTACACCTTC	CASSLDRDNYGYTF	TRBD1	TRBJ1-2	.	TRBV19
TGTGCCTGGAGTCACCTAGCCGGGGAGCTGTTTTTT	CAWSHLAGELFF	.	TRBJ2-2	.	TRBV30
TGTGCCAGCAGTTACGAAGCGGGATCCCAAGAGACCCAGTACTTC	CASSYEAGSQETQYF	TRBD2	TRBJ2-5	.	TRBV6-6
TGTGCCAGCAGCTTGGGAGGGGCGGCCTGGGGTGATGAGCAGTTCTTC	CASSLGGAAWGDEQFF	.	TRBJ2-1	.	TRBV5-6
TGTGCCAGCAGACCACCGGGACTAGCGAGAGAGACCCAGTACTTC	CASRPPGLARETQYF	TRBD2	TRBJ2-5	.	TRBV27
TGTGCCAGCAGCCAGGGCGGTGAGCCCCAGCATTTT	CASSQGGEPQHF	.	TRBJ1-5	.	TRBV11-2
TGTGCCAGCAGTCCCCCCGGGCCCTCTGGAAACACCATATATTTT	CASSPPGPSGNTIYF	.	TRBJ1-3	.	TRBV28
TGTGCCAGCAGTTACGAGTCGGCGGGGACCCAGTACTTC	CASSYESAGTQYF	.	TRBJ2-5	once	TRBV6-5
TGTGCCAGCAACGGTGGGGTTGTGACAGATCCTAGCAATCAGCCCCAGCATTTT	CASNGGVVTDPSNQPQHF	.	TRBJ1-5	.	TRBV7-8
TGTGCCAGCAGCCCCCTAGCGAGCTCCTACAATGAGCAGTTCTTC	CASSPLASSYNEQFF	.	TRBJ2-1	.	TRBV5-4
TGCGCCAGCAGCAGCTTGGGGACAGGGATATCAGGGGCCAACGTCCTGACTTTC	CASSSLGTGISGANVLTF	TRBD1	TRBJ2-6	once	TRBV5-1
TGCACCAGCAGCCAAGATCGTCCGGGAGAGGTCTACGAGCAGTACTTC	CTSSQDRPGEVYEQYF	.	TRBJ2-7	.	TRBV1
TGTGCCAGCAGCGAGCCCGGACAGGGGCACGAGCAGTACTTC	CASSEPGQGHEQYF	TRBD1	TRBJ2-7	.	TRBV9
TGTGCCAGCAGTTACTCGTGGCCGACCCTCCTCTACGAGCAGTACTTC	CASSYSWPTLLYEQYF	.	TRBJ2-7	.	TRBV6-5
TGCGCCAGCAGCCTCCCGGGAGGGCGCTACGAGCAGTACTTC	CASSLPGGRYEQYF	TRBD2	TRBJ2-7	few	TRBV4-1
TGTGCCAGCAGCTTCTCGCAGGGGTGGATCTACGAGCAGTACTTC	CASSFSQGWIYEQYF	.	TRBJ2-7	.	TRBV27
TGTGCCAGCTACCACACTGAAGCTTTCTTT	CASYHTEAFF	.	TRBJ1-1	.	TRBV2
TGTGCCAGCAGCTTACCCGGCGCTAGCTACGAGCAGTACTTC	CASSLPGASYEQYF	.	TRBJ2-7	.	TRBV7-9
TGTGCCTCCGAGGACAGGGCCTACAATGAGCAGTTCTTC	CASEDRAYNEQFF	TRBD1	TRBJ2-1	medium-sized	TRBV19
TGTGCCAGCAGTTTATCTCGCGAGGGCAGAAACATTCAGTACTTC	CASSLSREGRNIQYF	.	TRBJ2-4	.	TRBV27
TGTGCCAGCAGTGTGGGGGTGGCGGGAGAGGCAGATACGCAGTATTTT	CASSVGVAGEADTQYF	TRBD2	TRBJ2-3	.	TRBV2
TGTGCCAGCAGCGTAGAGCTAGCGGGACAAGATACGCAGTATTTT	CASSVELAGQDTQYF	TRBD2	TRBJ2-3	.	TRBV9
TGTGCCAGCAGCTTATATTGGTCTCCATCAGAGACCCAGTACTTC	CASSLYWSPSETQYF	.	TRBJ2-5	.	TRBV11-2
TGTGCCAGCAGCCACCTGGACAGGGGGCTCACTGAAGCTTTCTTT	CASSHLDRGLTEAFF	TRBD1	TRBJ1-1	.	TRBV7-9
TGTGCCAGCAGTTTCGGTACGAGACTAGCGGGAGTCCCAGATACGCAGTATTTT	CASSFGTRLAGVPDTQYF	TRBD2	TRBJ2-3	.	TRBV27
TGTGCCAGCAGTGACGGCGGGAGGGCCTTAGATACGCAGTATTTT	CASSDGGRALDTQYF	TRBD2	TRBJ2-3	.	TRBV2
TGCGCCAGCAGCCAAGTCTCTTGGGATACGCAGTATTTT	CASSQVSWDTQYF	.	TRBJ2-3	.	TRBV4-1
TGTGCCAGCAGCTTAGTAGGGTACGAGCAGTACTTC	CASSLVGYEQYF	.	TRBJ2-7	.	TRBV7-9
TGTGCCAGCACTCCACCGGGGAGCAATCAGCCCCAGCATTTT	CASTPPGSNQPQHF	.	TRBJ1-5	.	TRBV6-6
TGCGCCAGCAGCCTTTCGACAGGGCCTAACTATGGCTACACCTTC	CASSLSTGPNYGYTF	TRBD1	TRBJ1-2	.	TRBV4-3
TGTGCCAGCAGTTACAAGAACACCGGGGAGCTGTTTTTT	CASSYKNTGELFF	.	TRBJ2-2	.	TRBV6-5
TGCAGCGTTGAAGACACCTACGAGCAGTACTTC	CSVEDTYEQYF	.	TRBJ2-7	.	TRBV29-1